This T cell receptor beta chain was sequenced during a study of cytomegalovirus exposure and HLA in healthy donors. Study-level results: Exclusion applied to some V segments, including TRBV6-2 and TRBV6-3, as they were indistinguishable.

Germline V CDR1 and CDR2: SEHNR, FQNEAQ (reference sequence). Unmatched junction bases numbered 10, after V lost 5 bases and J lost 10 bases. This CDR3 is 15 amino acids long. Concerning this clone itself: Its cognate antigen is unknown.

The PCR used 60 Vbeta and 13 Jbeta primers. Assay used: immunoSEQ multiplex PCR; TCRdb lists only in-frame clones, some missing. The sample lists 100,000 to 120,000 clones; around 79% were seen once. Material for sequencing was PBMCs. V usage is TRBV7-9 and J usage is TRBJ1-6; 8 bases are shared with TRBD1. This clonotype was sampled from a woman aged 25 to 39 in good health and CMV-seronegative. In DNA, the CDR3 is TGTGCCAGCAGCGACGGACAGGGCATGGAGTCACCCCTCCACTTT. Translating it yields CASSDGQGMESPLHF.